The source of this T cell receptor (beta chain) is a study of blood T cell repertoires in COVID-19. About the study: Nucleic acid was either cDNA or gDNA, and it came from T cells, B-cell-depleted T cells, or PBMCs.

The CDR3 contains 17 residues. Germline-derived CDR1 and CDR2 are LGHNA and YSLEER. V lost 0 bases and J lost 0, with 9 bases in between. Using immunoSEQ multiplex PCR, the repertoire was profiled, and TCRdb retains in-frame clones only, with some absent. The sample gives approximately 240,000 clones, around 84% of which show up once; less than 6.5% is in the top ten. Source material: peripheral blood. This clonotype was obtained from a woman aged 60-75 years who had recovered from COVID-19. The rearrangement links TRBV4-3 to TRBJ1-6; TRBD1 might be the D (5 bases). The CDR3 sequence is CASSQDRGNSYNSPLHF. The DNA of the CDR3 is TGCGCCAGCAGCCAAGACCGGGGGAACTCCTATAATTCACCCCTCCACTTT.